Following are 24 T cell receptor beta chains from one sample sequenced in a study of cytomegalovirus exposure and HLA in healthy donors (dated by TCRdb to about 2017). The library relied on the immunoSEQ multiplex PCR assay. A mixture of 60 forward primers for TCR Vbeta segments and 13 reverse primers for TCR Jbeta segments was used in the multiplex PCR. TCRdb obtained this table from immuneACCESS and retained in-frame rearrangements with V and J assigned. These tables miss some clones; where compared with another copy, unresolved V genes account for less than half of the shortfall, and the remainder is unexplained. This sample holds about 70,000 clones; approximately 90% were observed only once. The ten largest clones represent 2% of the sample. The material sequenced was PBMCs. All receptors come from a woman under 40 in good health and CMV-seronegative.

V and J are TRBV7-6 and TRBJ2-1, with D possibly being TRBD1 (5 bases). Germline lookup yields CDR1 SGHVS and CDR2 FNYEAQ. Trimming stripped 3 bases from V and 6 bases from J, with 9 bases between. The CDR3 runs to 13 residues. The CDR3 bases are TGTGCCAGCAGCTTTCAGGGCGGCAATGAGCAGTTCTTC. Its protein is CASSFQGGNEQFF.

The rearrangement links TRBV6-5 to TRBJ2-1; TRBD1 matches at 8 bases. V lost 4 bases to trimming and J lost 6 bases; unmatched junction nucleotides: 2. The CDR3 runs to 13 residues. The germline CDR1 and CDR2 sequences are MNHEY and SVGAGI. CDR3 loop: CASSFDRGNEQFF. DNA of the CDR3: TGTGCCAGCAGTTTCGACAGGGGCAATGAGCAGTTCTTC.

The chain employs TRBV27 and TRBJ2-1; 7 bases fit TRBD2. The CDR3 sequence is 15 residues long. V shed 6 bases, J shed 2 bases, and the junction held 7 bases outside the gene matches. Germline V gene data show CDR1 as MNHEY and CDR2 as SMNVEV (reference sequence). The CDR3 DNA reads as TGTGCCAGCAGCCTCGGGAGGCCCACCTACAATGAGCAGTTCTTC. Translation gives CASSLGRPTYNEQFF.

The J gene is TRBJ2-1, the V gene TRBV6-1; no reliable D call. The CDR3 is 15 residues long. The ends were cut back, 6 bases at V and 0 bases at J, with 12 bases in the middle. Germline CDR1 MNHNS, CDR2 SASEGT. This chain's CDR3 is CASRPLADSYNEQFF. CDR3 coding DNA: TGTGCCAGCAGGCCCCTGGCAGACTCCTACAATGAGCAGTTCTTC.

The V call is TRBV30, the J call TRBJ2-7; D gene uncertain. Germline assignment: CDR1 GTSNPN and CDR2 SVGIG (reference sequence). The CDR3 spans 12 residues. The V and J ends lost 2 bases and 0 bases respectively, with 5 bases between them. Here the CDR3 DNA reads TGTGCCTGGAGTACGGGCTCCTACGAGCAGTACTTC. Its translation: CAWSTGSYEQYF.

V usage is TRBV5-4 and J usage is TRBJ2-3, with a weak D call TRBD1 (5 bases). The CDR3 extends over 14 amino acids. The ends were cut back, 0 bases at V and 4 bases at J, with 9 bases in the middle. CDR1 and CDR2 (germline): SGHNT, YYREEE (reference sequence). CDR3 sequence (DNA): TGTGCCAGCAGCTTGGAAGGGGTTGCAGATACGCAGTATTTT. Protein sequence: CASSLEGVADTQYF.

The chain links TRBV7-2 to TRBJ1-4; D is unresolved. The CDR3 runs 15 residues. CDR1 SGHTA and CDR2 FQGNSA come from the germline V gene. Trimming left V 5 bases short and J 0 bases short, with 10 bases between. The CDR3 spells CASSPALATNEKLFF. The CDR3 coding sequence is TGTGCCAGCAGCCCCGCGCTGGCAACTAATGAAAAACTGTTTTTT.

Only one count was recorded for this clone. The genes are TRBV25-1 and TRBJ1-5, with 8 bases identical to TRBD1. V shed 2 bases, J shed 7 bases, and the junction held 13 bases outside the gene matches. Germline lookup yields CDR1 MGHDK and CDR2 SYGVNS. This CDR3 contains 17 residues. CDR3 in DNA: TGTGCCAGCAGTGAAAGTAAGGGGCAGGGGGCAAGGCAGCCCCAGCATTTT. It yields the protein CASSESKGQGARQPQHF.

The chain employs TRBV2 and TRBJ1-1; the D gene is possibly TRBD1 (5 bases). The CDR3 covers 17 residues. Trimming took 0 bases from V and 4 from J, leaving 18 bases between them. The germline gives CDR1 SNHLY, CDR2 FYNNEI. Written as DNA, the CDR3 is TGTGCCAGCAGTGAAGCGCAGGGTGCCCTCCTCTTCACTGAAGCTTTCTTT. Translation: CASSEAQGALLFTEAFF.

V is TRBV6-5 and J is TRBJ1-4; D is uncertain. The germline gives CDR1 MNHEY, CDR2 SVGAGI. V lost 3 bases and J lost 7, with 15 bases in between. The CDR3 covers 15 residues. The CDR3 bases are TGTGCCAGCAGTTATGGAGGGAATCAGGCTGAAAAACTGTTTTTT. It is translated as CASSYGGNQAEKLFF.

This clone appeared a single time. The chain uses TRBV5-1 and TRBJ1-2, with 7 bases lining up with TRBD1. Germline V gene lookup returns CDR1 SGHRS and CDR2 YFSETQ. The CDR3 runs to 15 residues. Germline trimming cut 3 bases from V and 2 bases from J; bases unmatched to any gene: 7. The DNA of the CDR3 is TGCGCCAGCAGCTCTACAGGGGCATCCAACTATGGCTACACCTTC. Its protein product is CASSSTGASNYGYTF.

The CDR3 protein is CASRTGGALDTQYF. DNA for the CDR3: TGTGCCAGTCGGACAGGGGGCGCGTTGGATACGCAGTATTTT. This chain joins TRBV2 and TRBJ2-3, with 11 bases identical to TRBD1. Germline V gene lookup returns CDR1 SNHLY and CDR2 FYNNEI. Trimming cost V 9 bases and J 6 bases; bases outside gene matches: 8. This CDR3 has 14 amino acids.

This chain uses TRBV9 with TRBJ1-2; D not resolved. The germline CDR1 and CDR2 sequences are SGDLS and YYNGEE. Trimming stripped 3 bases from V and 4 bases from J, with 13 bases between. This CDR3 is 14 amino acids long. The CDR3 sequence is CASSEPAGRYGYTF. The DNA of the CDR3 is TGTGCCAGCAGCGAGCCCGCGGGCCGCTATGGCTACACCTTC.

V usage is TRBV12-5 and J usage is TRBJ2-7; TRBD1 agrees at 7 bases. J gave up 6 bases and V 7 bases, and 6 bases lay outside the gene matches. The CDR3 spans 12 residues. Germline assignment: CDR1 LGHNT and CDR2 FRNRAP. CDR3 sequence reads: CASALAGGEQYF. The CDR3 DNA sequence: TGTGCTAGTGCCCTCGCAGGGGGCGAGCAGTACTTC.

The rearrangement uses TRBV7-2 and TRBJ2-3; 10 positions match TRBD2. The V and J ends lost 5 bases and 5 bases, in that order; junction bases with no gene match: 7. CDR1 and CDR2 from the germline V gene are SGHTA and FQGNSA. The CDR3 is 15 residues long. CDR3 residues: CASSPLAGVGDTQYF. The CDR3 bases are TGTGCCAGCAGCCCCCTAGCGGGAGTGGGAGATACGCAGTATTTT.

V and J are TRBV10-1 and TRBJ2-1; 10 bases are a match to TRBD2. The CDR3 has 15 amino acids. Germline CDR1 WNHNN, CDR2 SYGVQD (reference sequence). The trim removed 0 bases at V and 7 bases at J, leaving 3 bases unmatched. The CDR3 coding sequence is TGCGCCAGCAGTGAGTCGATAGCGGGAGGAAATGAGCAGTTCTTC. It is translated as CASSESIAGGNEQFF.

V usage is TRBV28 and J usage is TRBJ2-3; tentative D call: TRBD2 (5 bases). The CDR3 runs 15 residues. The V end was cut by 5 bases, the J end by 2 bases, with 14 bases between. CDR1 and CDR2 from the germline V gene are MDHEN and SYDVKM. CDR3 loop: CASSPSTSPTDTQYF. The CDR3 DNA follows: TGTGCCAGCAGTCCCAGTACTAGTCCCACAGATACGCAGTATTTT.

The chain has TRBV4-1 and TRBJ2-3; 13 bases agree with TRBD2. V was clipped by 5 bases and J by 4 bases; unmatched bases: 3. Per germline, CDR1 MGHRA and CDR2 YSYEKL. There are 15 residues in the CDR3. Written as DNA, the CDR3 is TGCGCCAGCAGCAGGACTAGCGGGAGCGCAGATACGCAGTATTTT. Translation: CASSRTSGSADTQYF.

The rearrangement joins TRBV10-3 to TRBJ1-2, with 8 bases fitting TRBD1. Unmatched junction bases numbered 8, after V lost 4 bases and J lost 4 bases. The CDR3 sequence is 15 residues long. Germline assignment: CDR1 ENHRY and CDR2 SYGVKD. CDR3 nucleotide sequence: TGTGCCATCAGTGCCTCGGACAGGGAGAGCTATGGCTACACCTTC. Translation: CAISASDRESYGYTF.

The rearrangement joins TRBV5-6 to TRBJ1-1, with D hard to call. Trimming left V 4 bases short and J 0 bases short, with 10 bases between. CDR3 length: 14 amino acids. Germline V gene sequence: CDR1 SGHDT, CDR2 YYEEEE. CDR3 in amino acids: CASSDEAVNTEAFF. The CDR3 nucleotides read TGTGCCAGCAGCGATGAGGCAGTGAACACTGAAGCTTTCTTT.

The chain uses TRBV6-1 and TRBJ2-5, with a weak D call TRBD1 (5 bases). The end of the DNA fits TRBJ2-7 better, so the J call may be wrong. Germline-derived CDR1 and CDR2 are MNHNS and SASEGT. This CDR3 contains 14 residues. CDR3: CASSEADSPYEQYF. CDR3 DNA: TGTGCCAGCAGTGAAGCTGACAGTCCCTACGAGCAGTACTTC.

J is TRBJ1-1 and V is TRBV14, with 8 bases fitting TRBD1. J lost 6 bases, V lost 4 bases, and 16 bases had no gene match. The CDR3 contains 17 residues. The germline CDR1 and CDR2 sequences are SGHDN and FVKESK. Here the CDR3 reads CASSLETGARLTAEAFF. The CDR3 DNA is TGTGCCAGCAGCCTAGAGACAGGGGCGCGTCTAACTGCTGAAGCTTTCTTT.

The chain employs TRBV27 and TRBJ2-7, with a tentative D call TRBD1 (5 bases). V lost 5 bases, J lost 3 bases, and 23 bases lay in between. CDR1 MNHEY and CDR2 SMNVEV come from the germline V gene (reference sequence). The CDR3 has 17 amino acids. CDR3 nucleotide sequence: TGTGCCAGCAGTCCCAGGGCCGGTCCTCTTACGAACTACGAGCAGTACTTC. Amino acids: CASSPRAGPLTNYEQYF.

Only a few counts were recorded for this clone. J is TRBJ1-1 and V is TRBV10-3, with D perhaps TRBD1 (6 bases). CDR3 size: 12 residues. Germline V lookup: CDR1 ENHRY, CDR2 SYGVKD. The V gene lost 6 bases and the J gene lost 4 bases, with 9 bases spanning the gap. The CDR3: CAIRGGATEAFF. CDR3 in DNA: TGTGCCATCAGGGGGGGGGCCACTGAAGCTTTCTTT.